This T cell receptor (beta chain) emerged from a study of molecular identifiers for immune sequencing clone quantification. Study context: Four of five splits of RNA from about 20,000 or 100,000 naive CD8 cells were sequenced in replicates.

With 3 bases removed from V and 7 bases from J, the gap between germline ends came to 15 bases. Germline CDR1 is MNHEY and CDR2 is SMNVEV (reference sequence). The CDR3 is 15 amino acids. Sorting isolated naive CD8 T cells as CD8+CD4-CCR7+CD45RA+ events. This clonotype was counted ten times or more. From the PCR reads, TCRdb called clonotypes with MiXCR, one entry per CDR3 protein. The table records 88,000 or so distinct CDR3 sequences, under 25% of them present only once. Input material: naive CD8+ T cells from blood, with Jurkat cell RNA spiked in. Described subset: FACS-sorted CD8+CD4-CCR7+CD45RA+ naive T cells. The receptor was isolated from a human donor in good health. Some libraries in this study had Jurkat cell RNA spiked in. This chain joins TRBV27 and TRBJ2-2; no firm D call. The CDR3 sequence: CASSFWQHRNGELFF. CDR3 coding DNA: TGTGCCAGCAGTTTTTGGCAGCATCGCAACGGGGAGCTGTTTTTT.